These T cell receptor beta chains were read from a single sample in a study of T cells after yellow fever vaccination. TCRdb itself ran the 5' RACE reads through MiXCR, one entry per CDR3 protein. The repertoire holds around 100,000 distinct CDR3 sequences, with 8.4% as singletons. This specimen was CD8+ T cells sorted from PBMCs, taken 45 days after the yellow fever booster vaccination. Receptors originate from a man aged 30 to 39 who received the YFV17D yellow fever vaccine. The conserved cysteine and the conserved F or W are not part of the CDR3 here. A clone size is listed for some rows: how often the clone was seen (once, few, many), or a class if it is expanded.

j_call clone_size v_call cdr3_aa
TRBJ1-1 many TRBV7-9 ASSSVTGSTEAF
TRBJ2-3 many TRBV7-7 ASSSGLAGWDTQY
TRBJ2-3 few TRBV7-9 ASSPPEADTQY
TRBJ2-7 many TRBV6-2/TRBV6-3 ASSYSIAGGSSYEQY
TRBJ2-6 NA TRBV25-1 ASSGYSGANVLT
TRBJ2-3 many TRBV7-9 ASSDTDTQY
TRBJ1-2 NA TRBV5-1 ASRLGGSSDGYT
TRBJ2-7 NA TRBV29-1 SVVGTANLPYEQY
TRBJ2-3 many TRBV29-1 SVSFGAGGGLADTQY
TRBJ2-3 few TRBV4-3 ASSQLLKREHTDTQY
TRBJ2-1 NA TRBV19 ASSIGQVYNEQF
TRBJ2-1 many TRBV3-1 ASSPPLGQATYNEQF
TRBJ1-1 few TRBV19 ASSTWNTEAF
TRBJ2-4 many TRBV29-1 SVVTTDKNIQY
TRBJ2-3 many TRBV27 ASSVILRSGASTDTQY
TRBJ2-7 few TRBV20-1 SAREQGAEQY
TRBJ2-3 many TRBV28 ASLSRATDTQY
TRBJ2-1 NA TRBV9 ASSLDPGLAGLGSYNEQF
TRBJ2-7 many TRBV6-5 ASSYSTGVGEQY
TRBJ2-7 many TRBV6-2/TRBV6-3 ASREGLAGVGYEQY
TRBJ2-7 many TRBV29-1 SAWTPTDYEQY
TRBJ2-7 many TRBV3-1 ASSRNSRGEQY
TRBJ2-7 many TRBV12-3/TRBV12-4 ASSLGGRYEQY
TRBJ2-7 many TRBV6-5 ASSYQDGAYEQY
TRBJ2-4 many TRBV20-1 SARSPGEEDIQY
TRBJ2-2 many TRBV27 ASSLGGQAGELF
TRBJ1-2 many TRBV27 ASSLGTGVRGYT
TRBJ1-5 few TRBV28 ASSSEVGNQPQH
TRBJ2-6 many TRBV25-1 ASSEYARTGGSGANVLT
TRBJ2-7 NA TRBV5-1 ASSVGQASSYEQY
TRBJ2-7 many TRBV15 ATSRDRLAGEQY
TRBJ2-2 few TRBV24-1 ATRATGSTGELF
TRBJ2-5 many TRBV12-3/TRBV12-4 ASSPSGGETQY
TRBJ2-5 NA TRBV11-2 ASSSTGQEETQY
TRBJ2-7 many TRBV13 ASRPGLAGGEQY
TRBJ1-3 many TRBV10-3 AISDQTGELGNTIY
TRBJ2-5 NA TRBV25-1 ASIGASGQETQY
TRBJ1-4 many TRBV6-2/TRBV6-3 ASNSVGKLF
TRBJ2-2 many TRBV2 ANIFWNTGELF
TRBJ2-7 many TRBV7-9 ASTRDRGYEQY
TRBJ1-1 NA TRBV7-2 ASSFGAQDWTEAF
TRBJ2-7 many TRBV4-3 ASSQDLDGYEQY
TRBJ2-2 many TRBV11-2 ASSLKFGAATINTGELF
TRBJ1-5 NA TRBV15 ATSRDPGDSGIQPQH
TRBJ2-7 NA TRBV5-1 ASSSGQGNYEQY
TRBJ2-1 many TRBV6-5 ASSFGDYNEQF
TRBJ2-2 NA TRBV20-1 SAISPQVYTGELF
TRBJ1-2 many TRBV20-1 SARWTGGHGYT
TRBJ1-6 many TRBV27 ASSWDDNSPLH
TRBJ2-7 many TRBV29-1 SVVGGGQGPLYEQY
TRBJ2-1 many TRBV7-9 ASSAAGQGIYNEQF
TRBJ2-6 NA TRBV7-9 ASSLGYFYSGANVLT
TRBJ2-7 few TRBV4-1 ASSQLAGGYYEQY
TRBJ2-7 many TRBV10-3 ATKTSGDSYEQY
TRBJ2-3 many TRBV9 ASSVVEAGGTDTQY
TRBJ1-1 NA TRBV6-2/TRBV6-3 ASGESGTAF